Detailed here is one T cell receptor beta chain. Its matching antigen is unknown. These data come from a study of molecular identifiers for immune sequencing clone quantification. Overall study results and limits: The sizes of highly expanded clones could be underestimated when identical TCR molecules share a barcode.

Preparation methods for the bulk TCR libraries were those previously described, with listed TCR primers. TCRdb reanalysed the PCR reads using MiXCR and keeps one entry per CDR3 protein. The sample holds approximately 670,000 distinct CDR3 sequences, just under 20% seen once. The CDR3 runs to 16 residues. Germline V gene sequence: CDR1 MGHRA, CDR2 YSYEKL. V dropped 0 bases and J dropped 7 bases, with 15 bases sitting between them. Sequenced sample: naive CD8+ T cells from blood, with Jurkat cell RNA spiked in. The subset was: FACS-sorted CD8+CD4-CCR7+CD45RA+ naive T cells. The sequence was obtained from a human donor in good health. Some libraries in this study had Jurkat cell RNA spiked in. The V gene is TRBV4-1, the J gene TRBJ2-2, with no clear D. Here the CDR3 DNA reads TGCGCCAGCAGCCAAGATCTAGGGTATAGGGACGGGGAGCTGTTTTTT. It specifies CASSQDLGYRDGELFF.